This record looks at one T cell receptor (beta chain) sequence and its context. The antigen is undetermined. The data are from a study of cytomegalovirus exposure and HLA in healthy donors. Study-wide results and caveats: A later analysis, which compared TCR beta chains of equal frequency, found the HLA-associated ones more clonally expanded. Fewer than 20,000 TCR beta sequences were associated with HLA alleles at 0.05 false discovery rate in a later analysis. For TCR beta chains, V- and J-gene trimming was later linked to a missense DCLRE1C variant. In most subjects, TCR beta sequences reportedly gave accurate predictions of HLA-A and HLA-B alleles.

Vbeta (60) and Jbeta (13) primers were used in the PCR. Measured with immunoSEQ multiplex PCR; TCRdb has only the in-frame clones, and not every one. This sample has around 130,000 clones, with just under 80% found just once. This TCR came from a young man in good health and CMV-seronegative. Sequenced: PBMCs.

CDR3 loop: CASSLVAREGLETQYF. The CDR3 DNA sequence: TGCGCCAGCAGCTTGGTCGCGCGGGAGGGCCTAGAGACCCAGTACTTC. V usage is TRBV5-1 and J usage is TRBJ2-5; TRBD2 aligns across 9 bases. Trimming took 0 bases from V and 4 from J; bases not matched to a gene: 7. Germline CDR1 is SGHRS and CDR2 is YFSETQ. There are 16 residues in the CDR3.